This T cell receptor (beta chain) was obtained from a study of T cells in Graves' hyperthyroidism and ophthalmopathy. There were TCR beta CDR3 regions amplified from RNA transcripts. RT-PCR in the first round (using the HTBI primer set) targeted the TCR CDR3. MiXCR was run by TCRdb on the multiplex PCR reads, yielding one entry per CDR3 protein. Of approximately 320,000 distinct CDR3 sequences listed, over 15% were seen once; the top ten hold 33%. The CDR3 is 14 residues long. CDR1 and CDR2 from the germline V gene are MNHEY and SMNVEV (reference sequence). With 8 bases removed from V and 7 bases from J, the gap between germline ends came to 17 bases. The hyperthyroidism patients had all been newly diagnosed, and their disease duration was under 2 months. Their ages ranged from 18 to 65 years. Cells are PBMCs isolated from more than 8.5 ml of fresh blood. This clonotype has more than one count but fewer than ten. The antigen is not known.

Points from the study as a whole: Most expanded thyroid clonotypes above 0.001 recurred in blood.

The chain recombines TRBV27 with TRBJ2-2; D is perhaps TRBD1 or TRBD2 (5 bases each). The origin of this receptor is a man aged 25-45 years with Graves' hyperthyroidism. The sample was blood. For the CDR3, the DNA is TGTGCCAGCGCAGGGACCTCAGGATTCGGGGAGCTGTTTTTT. This codes for CASAGTSGFGELFF.